Presented here are 21 T cell receptor beta chains from one specimen sequenced in a study of identical twins. Via MiXCR, TCRdb re-called the 5' RACE reads, giving one row per CDR3 protein. The sample lists 1.5 million to 2 million distinct CDR3 sequences, around 33% occurring once. Source material: cord blood. These receptors originate from a newborn girl in good health.

This sequence joins TRBV7-2 and TRBJ2-1, with a possible D match to TRBD2 (5 bases). Per the germline V gene, CDR1 is SGHTA and CDR2 is FQGNSA. V was cut by 1 base and J by 13 bases, with 17 bases left in between. The CDR3 covers 14 residues. CDR3: CASSLEASLETQFF. CDR3 bases: TGTGCCAGCAGCTTAGAGGCTAGCCTAGAGACCCAGTTCTTC.

The chain carries TRBV7-9 and TRBJ1-2; TRBD1 matches 7 bases. The CDR3 contains 12 residues. The V gene's germline CDR1 is SEHNR and CDR2 FQNEAQ (reference sequence). V was clipped by 8 bases and J by 6 bases; unmatched bases: 6. The CDR3 reads CASPTGKDGYTF. The CDR3 nucleotides are TGTGCCAGCCCGACAGGGAAGGATGGCTACACCTTC.

The chain has TRBV5-1 and TRBJ2-1; D possibly corresponds to TRBD2 (7 bases). CDR1 is SGHRS, CDR2 YFSETQ, per germline. V lost 0 bases, J lost 7 bases, and 14 bases lay in between. CDR3 length: 15 amino acids. CDR3 residues: CASSLDGRGANEQFF. As DNA, the CDR3 is TGCGCCAGCAGCTTGGATGGGAGGGGGGCTAATGAGCAGTTCTTC.

This clonotype has only a few counts. One end of the junction is discordant with germline, which a read error may explain. The chain employs TRBV5-1 and TRBJ1-4; 8 nucleotides align to TRBD1. The CDR3 extends over 16 amino acids. CDR1 SGHRS and CDR2 YFSETQ come from the germline V gene. In nucleotides, the CDR3 is TGCGACAGCAGCTTGGGCCCGGGACAGGCTAATGAAAAACTGTTTTTT. Protein: CDSSLGPGQANEKLFF.

The chain employs TRBV10-3 and TRBJ1-4; tentative D call: TRBD1 (6 bases). V was cut by 11 bases and J by 6 bases, with 16 bases left in between. This CDR3 spans 13 amino acids. Germline CDR1 is ENHRY and CDR2 is SYGVKD. DNA of the CDR3: TGTGCCGCCCGGGGGGCGCAAGATGAAAAACTGTTTTTT. Translation gives CAARGAQDEKLFF.

The chain has TRBV11-2 and TRBJ2-5; TRBD2 matches 13 bases. The length of the CDR3 is 18 residues. The germline CDR1 and CDR2 sequences are SGHAT and FQNNGV. J was trimmed by 3 bases and V by 5 bases; bases with no gene match: 12. CDR3 bases: TGTGCCAGCAGCAGAATACAACTAGCGGGGGGGGCGGAAGAGACCCAGTACTTC. It encodes CASSRIQLAGGAEETQYF.

V usage is TRBV10-3 and J usage is TRBJ2-1; 12 bases match TRBD2. The last part of the DNA fits TRBJ2-7 better; the J call may be wrong. CDR3 length equals 19 residues. CDR1 is ENHRY, CDR2 SYGVKD, per germline. The CDR3: CAIRSGTSGLSREYNEQYF. The CDR3 nucleotides read TGTGCCATCAGGTCCGGGACTAGCGGGCTAAGTAGGGAGTACAATGAGCAGTACTTC.

This clonotype was recorded only once. The rearrangement uses TRBV11-2 and TRBJ1-1; the D is unclear. The V end lost 3 bases, the J end lost 4 bases, and 9 bases lay between the germline ends. The CDR3 covers 13 residues. In germline, CDR1 is SGHAT, CDR2 FQNNGV. The CDR3: CASSFPGTTEAFF. CDR3 bases: TGTGCCAGCAGCTTCCCAGGAACCACTGAAGCTTTCTTT.

J is TRBJ2-7 and V is TRBV9, with TRBD2 matching 8 bases. CDR1 and CDR2 from the germline V gene are SGDLS and YYNGEE. The CDR3 runs to 14 residues. Trimming at V came to 0 bases and at J to 6 bases, leaving 5 bases not matched to a gene. The CDR3 region has the DNA TGTGCCAGCAGCGTAGAGCGGGAGATCACCGAGCAGTACTTC. Its protein is CASSVEREITEQYF.

This clonotype has more than one count but fewer than ten. The chain recombines TRBV5-1 with TRBJ2-7; D unclear. CDR3 length: 14 residues. Germline CDR1 and CDR2: SGHRS and YFSETQ. Trimming stripped 0 bases from V and 6 bases from J, with 13 bases between. In DNA form, the CDR3 reads TGCGCCAGCAGCTTGGGTGCAGGCCCTCTCGAGCAGTACTTC. It is translated as CASSLGAGPLEQYF.

The chain carries TRBV2 and TRBJ2-1; no reliable D call. V was clipped by 1 base and J by 2 bases, with 9 bases between them. The CDR3 totals 15 residues. Germline CDR1 and CDR2: SNHLY and FYNNEI. CDR3 nucleotide sequence: TGTGCCAGCAGTGAAGTGATCCCTACCTACAATGAGCAGTTCTTC. This codes for CASSEVIPTYNEQFF.

The chain couples TRBV10-2 to TRBJ2-1; perhaps TRBD2 as D (6 bases). Deletions cut 3 bases from V and 6 bases from J, with 12 bases between. Germline V gives CDR1 WSHSY, CDR2 SAAADI. This CDR3 has 14 residues. The CDR3 loop reads CASSEAGRANEQFF. The CDR3 nucleotides are TGCGCCAGCAGTGAAGCGGGTAGGGCCAATGAGCAGTTCTTC.

This chain joins TRBV25-1 and TRBJ1-1; maybe TRBD1 (5 bases). Germline assignment: CDR1 MGHDK and CDR2 SYGVNS. This CDR3 spans 14 amino acids. V was clipped by 2 bases and J by 12 bases, with 19 bases between them. CDR3 loop: CASSEGGRPMGPFF. The CDR3 DNA reads TGTGCCAGCAGTGAAGGCGGCAGGCCTATGGGGCCTTTCTTT. The entire variable domain, with the rest obtained from reference TRBV25-1 and TRBJ1-1, is as follows: EADIYQTPRYLVIGTGKKITLECSQTMGHDKMYWYQQDPGMELHLIHYSYGVNSTEKGDLSSESTVSRIRTEHFPLTLESARPSHTSQYLCASSEGGRPMGPFFGQGTRLTVV.

This rearrangement joins TRBV6-5 to TRBJ1-6; D gene ambiguous. The CDR3 contains 14 residues. Trimming took off 6 bases at V and 7 bases at J, with 13 bases between the two ends. Germline lookup yields CDR1 MNHEY and CDR2 SVGAGI. CDR3 residues: CASRRHTGNSPLHF. The CDR3 region has the DNA TGTGCCAGCAGACGACACACGGGCAATTCACCCCTCCACTTT.

Only a few counts were recorded for this clonotype. This sequence joins TRBV28 and TRBJ2-7; D possibly corresponds to TRBD1 (5 bases). The germline V and J ends were trimmed by 7 bases and 0 bases, with 13 bases remaining between them. CDR3 length: 14 amino acids. Germline V CDR1 and CDR2: MDHEN, SYDVKM. The CDR3 DNA follows: TGTGCCAGCATCCTCAGGGAACCCTCCTACGAGCAGTACTTC. This encodes CASILREPSYEQYF. Full variable domain (outside the CDR3, taken from reference TRBV28 and TRBJ2-7): DVKVTQSSRYLVKRTGEKVFLECVQDMDHENMFWYRQDPGLGLRLIYFSYDVKMKEKGDIPEGYSVSREKKERFSLILESASTNQTSMYLCASILREPSYEQYFGPGTRLTVT.

Comment on this clonotype: This clone may be a read error of a much larger clone one base away. V and J are TRBV10-3 and TRBJ2-3; tentative D call: TRBD2 (5 bases). CDR1 is ENHRY and CDR2 is SYGVKD in the germline V gene. This CDR3 comprises 13 residues. CDR3 nucleotide sequence: TGTGCCATACAAGCACTAGGTTCAGATGCGCAGTATTTT. It encodes CAIQALGSDAQYF.

The chain recombines TRBV7-8 with TRBJ2-7, with D possibly TRBD2 on 6 matching bases. Germline CDR1 SGHVS, CDR2 FQNEAQ. The V end was cut by 5 bases, the J end by 0 bases, with 11 bases between. This CDR3 has 14 amino acids. CDR3 in amino acids: CASSARDFSYEQYF. The CDR3 DNA follows: TGTGCCAGCAGCGCGCGGGACTTCTCCTACGAGCAGTACTTC.

The rearrangement joins TRBV7-2 to TRBJ2-7; perhaps TRBD2 as D (6 bases). V dropped 5 bases and J dropped 7 bases, with 18 bases sitting between them. Looked up from germline, CDR1 is SGHTA and CDR2 is FQGNSA. CDR3 length: 14 residues. This CDR3 reads CASSPTSWWNEQYF. The DNA of the CDR3 is TGTGCCAGCAGCCCGACTAGTTGGTGGAATGAGCAGTACTTC.

This chain links TRBV20-1 with TRBJ2-1, with 9 bases lining up with TRBD2. The germline gives CDR1 DFQATT, CDR2 SNEGSKA (reference sequence). Losses at the gene ends were 4 bases for V and 2 bases for J; bases not matched to a gene: 12. There are 17 residues in the CDR3. The CDR3: CSAMTSGWLGTYNEQFF. The CDR3 nucleotides read TGCAGTGCTATGACTAGCGGATGGCTTGGCACCTACAATGAGCAGTTCTTC.

The chain is built from TRBV20-1 and TRBJ1-5, with TRBD1 identical over 7 bases. Germline CDR1 is DFQATT and CDR2 is SNEGSKA (reference sequence). The CDR3 contains 14 residues. V gave up 3 bases and J gave up 1 base; unmatched junction bases: 3. DNA for the CDR3: TGCAGTGCTAGTAAGGGACAGAGCAATCAGCCCCAGCATTTT. This codes for CSASKGQSNQPQHF.

The V and J genes are TRBV10-1 and TRBJ2-7; 7 bases agree with TRBD2. The ends lost 1 base at V and 2 bases at J; junction bases unmatched: 14. CDR1 is WNHNN and CDR2 is SYGVQD in the germline V gene (reference sequence). The CDR3 is made up of 18 amino acids. The CDR3 DNA sequence: TGCGCCAGCAGTGAGTTTGGGGCTGGCGGGGGTGAGACCTACGAGCAGTACTTC. Amino acid sequence: CASSEFGAGGGETYEQYF.